The present TCR beta chain was sequenced within a study of blood T cell repertoires in COVID-19. Study-wide context: Researchers got acute and convalescent COVID-19 samples from the United States, Italy and Spain. PBMCs, B-cell-depleted T cells, or T cells provided the cDNA or gDNA that made up the material.

The CDR3 consists of 12 residues. The V end lost 10 bases, the J end lost 14 bases, and 20 bases lay between the germline ends. Per the original data handling: How many nucleated cells were present was estimated from reference gene primer amplification. This table comes from immunoSEQ multiplex PCR, and its TCRdb copy is limited to in-frame clones, with some not included. V and J calls and clone size are as listed in that table; D and trimming were resolved from the DNA. The sample gives 97,000 or so clones, about 85% of which show up once; around 2% is in the top ten. V and J are TRBV12-3 or TRBV12-4 and TRBJ1-4, with D unclear. Input material: peripheral blood. The sequence was collected from a man over 45 with active COVID-19. In DNA form, the CDR3 reads TGTGCCACTGGCGCCAGCGGTGGAGGCCTGTTTTTT. It translates to CATGASGGGLFF.